A single T cell receptor beta chain is shown here with its context. The data were taken from a study of shared clonotypes between healthy human individuals. In the study overall: Two female and a few male donors aged 18 to 49 were enrolled. Plates per donor: three CD4 naive, three CD4 memory, two CD8 naive, one CD8 memory.

Germline values: CDR1 LGHNA, CDR2 YSLEER. This CDR3 is built from 14 residues. V dropped 3 bases and J dropped 0 bases, with 8 bases sitting between them. Clones were read by immunoSEQ multiplex PCR, and TCRdb kept only the in-frame ones, dropping some. This table holds approximately 2.4 million clones, around 95% found once. The chain links TRBV4-3 to TRBJ1-1, with D hard to call. What was sequenced was naive CD4+ T cells sorted from blood. Sample subset: CD45RA+ positively selected. This clonotype originated in a young man in good health. CDR3 nucleotide sequence: TGCGCCAGCAGCCATGATACCGTGAACACTGAAGCTTTCTTT. Translation: CASSHDTVNTEAFF.